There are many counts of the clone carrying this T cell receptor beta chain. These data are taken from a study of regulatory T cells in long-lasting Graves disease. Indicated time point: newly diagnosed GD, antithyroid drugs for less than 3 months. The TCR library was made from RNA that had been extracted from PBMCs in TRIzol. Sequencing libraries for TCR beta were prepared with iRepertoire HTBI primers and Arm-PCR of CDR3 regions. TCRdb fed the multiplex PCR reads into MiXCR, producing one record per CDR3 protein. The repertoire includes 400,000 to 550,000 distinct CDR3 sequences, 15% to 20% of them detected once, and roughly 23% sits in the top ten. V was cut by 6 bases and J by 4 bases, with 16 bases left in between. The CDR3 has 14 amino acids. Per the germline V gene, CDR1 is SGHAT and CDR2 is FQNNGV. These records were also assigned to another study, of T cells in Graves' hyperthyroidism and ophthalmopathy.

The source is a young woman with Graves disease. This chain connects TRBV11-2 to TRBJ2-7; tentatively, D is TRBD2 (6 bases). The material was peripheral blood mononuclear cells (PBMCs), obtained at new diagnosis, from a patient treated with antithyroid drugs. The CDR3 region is CASSRLDTIYEQYF. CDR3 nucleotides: TGTGCCAGCAGTCGACTAGATACAATTTACGAGCAGTACTTC. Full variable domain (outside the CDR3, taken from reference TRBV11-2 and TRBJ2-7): EAGVAQSPRYKIIEKRQSVAFWCNPISGHATLYWYQQILGQGPKLLIQFQNNGVVDDSQLPKDRFSAERLKGVDSTLKIQPAKLEDSAVYLCASSRLDTIYEQYFGPGTRLTVT.